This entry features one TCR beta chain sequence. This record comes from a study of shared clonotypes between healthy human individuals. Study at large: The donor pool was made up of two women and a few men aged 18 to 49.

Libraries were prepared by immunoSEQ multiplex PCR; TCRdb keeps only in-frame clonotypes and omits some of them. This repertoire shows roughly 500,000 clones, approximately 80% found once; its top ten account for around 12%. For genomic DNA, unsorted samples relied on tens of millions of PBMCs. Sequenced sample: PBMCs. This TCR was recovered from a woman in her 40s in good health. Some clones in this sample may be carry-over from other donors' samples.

The CDR3 DNA is TGTGCCAGCAGCTTAGGACAGAATACATACAATGAGCAGTTCTTC. Translation: CASSLGQNTYNEQFF. This sequence joins TRBV5-4 and TRBJ2-1, with a tentative D call TRBD1 (6 bases). Per the germline V gene, CDR1 is SGHNT and CDR2 is YYREEE (reference sequence). V was clipped by 2 bases and J by 4 bases, with 13 bases between them. The CDR3 contains 15 residues.